This T cell receptor (beta chain) originates from a study of blood T cell repertoires in COVID-19. Study as a whole: PBMCs, B-cell-depleted T cells, or T cells provided the cDNA or gDNA that made up the material.

The CDR3 has 17 amino acids. V trimming: 0 bases; J trimming: 0 bases; junction bases outside the gene matches: 5. The germline gives CDR1 SGDLS, CDR2 YYNGEE. The protocol was immunoSEQ multiplex PCR, while the TCRdb copy is restricted to in-frame clones and leaves out a portion. The sample includes around 330,000 clones, approximately 88% of them seen just once. Ages ranged from roughly 18 to 100 years, with residence in 24 US areas. Participants had their cohort set by participant-reported clinical history. Recovery among Cohort 3 donors was established by two negative PCRs, clearance, or symptom resolution.

Sequencing used PBMCs or T cells enriched from blood (not recorded which). The chain links TRBV9 to TRBJ2-5, with 10 bases fitting TRBD2. The sequence was obtained from a man in his fifties or sixties who had recovered from COVID-19. Written as DNA, the CDR3 is TGTGCCAGCAGCGTAGGAGCTAGCGGGGGTTACCAAGAGACCCAGTACTTC. Its translation is CASSVGASGGYQETQYF. Based on the CDR3 plus reference TRBV9 and TRBJ2-5, the full variable domain is DSGVTQTPKHLITATGQRVTLRCSPRSGDLSVYWYQQSLDQGLQFLIQYYNGEERAKGNILERFSAQQFPDLHSELNLSSLELGDSALYFCASSVGASGGYQETQYFGPGTRLLVL.